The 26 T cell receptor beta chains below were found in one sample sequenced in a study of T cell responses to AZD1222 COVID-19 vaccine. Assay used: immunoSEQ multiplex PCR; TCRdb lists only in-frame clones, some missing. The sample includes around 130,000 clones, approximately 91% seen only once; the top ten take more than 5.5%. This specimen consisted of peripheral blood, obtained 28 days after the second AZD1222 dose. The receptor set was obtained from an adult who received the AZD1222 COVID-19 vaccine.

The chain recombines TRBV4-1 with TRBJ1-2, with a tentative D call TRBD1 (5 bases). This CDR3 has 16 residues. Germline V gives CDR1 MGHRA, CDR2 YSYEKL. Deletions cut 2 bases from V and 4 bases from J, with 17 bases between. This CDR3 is CASSQPRQGALYGYTF. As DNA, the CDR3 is TGCGCCAGCAGCCAACCCCGGCAGGGAGCCCTCTATGGCTACACCTTC.

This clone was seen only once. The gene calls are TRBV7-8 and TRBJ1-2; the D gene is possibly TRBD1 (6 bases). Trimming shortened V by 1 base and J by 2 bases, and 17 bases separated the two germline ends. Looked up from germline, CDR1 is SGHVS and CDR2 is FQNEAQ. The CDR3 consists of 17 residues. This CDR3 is CASSLDAYGQPNYGYTF. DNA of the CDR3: TGTGCCAGCAGCTTAGATGCGTACGGACAGCCAAACTATGGCTACACCTTC.

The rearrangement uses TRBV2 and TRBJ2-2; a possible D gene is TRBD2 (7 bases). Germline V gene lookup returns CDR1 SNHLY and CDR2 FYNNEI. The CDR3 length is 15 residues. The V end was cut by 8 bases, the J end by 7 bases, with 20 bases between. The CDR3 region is CASVGRGGAGGELFF. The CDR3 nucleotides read TGTGCCAGCGTGGGACGCGGGGGCGCAGGCGGGGAGCTGTTTTTT.

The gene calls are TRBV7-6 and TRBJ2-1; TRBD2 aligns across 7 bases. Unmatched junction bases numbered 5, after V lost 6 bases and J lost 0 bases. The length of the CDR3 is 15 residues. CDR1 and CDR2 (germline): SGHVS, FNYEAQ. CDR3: CASSLLASSYNEQFF. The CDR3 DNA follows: TGTGCCAGCAGTTTACTAGCGAGCTCCTACAATGAGCAGTTCTTC.

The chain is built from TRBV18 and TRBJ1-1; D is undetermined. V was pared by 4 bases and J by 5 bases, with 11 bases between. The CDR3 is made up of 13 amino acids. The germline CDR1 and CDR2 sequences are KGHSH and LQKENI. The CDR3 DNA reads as TGTGCCAGCTCACTCTTTGACGTTACTGAAGCTTTCTTT. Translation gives CASSLFDVTEAFF.

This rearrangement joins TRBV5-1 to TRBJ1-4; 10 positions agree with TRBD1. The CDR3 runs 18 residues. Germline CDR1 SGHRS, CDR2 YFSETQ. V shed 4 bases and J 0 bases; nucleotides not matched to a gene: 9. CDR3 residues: CASSPGTGVQTTNEKLFF. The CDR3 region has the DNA TGCGCCAGCAGCCCAGGGACAGGGGTCCAAACAACTAATGAAAAACTGTTTTTT.

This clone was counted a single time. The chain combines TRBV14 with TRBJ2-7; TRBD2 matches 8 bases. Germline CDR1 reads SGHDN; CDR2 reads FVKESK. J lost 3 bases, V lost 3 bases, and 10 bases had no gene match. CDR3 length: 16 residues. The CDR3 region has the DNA TGTGCCAGCAGCCAGCTTTACCTGGCGGGAGGCTACGAGCAGTACTTC. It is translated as CASSQLYLAGGYEQYF.

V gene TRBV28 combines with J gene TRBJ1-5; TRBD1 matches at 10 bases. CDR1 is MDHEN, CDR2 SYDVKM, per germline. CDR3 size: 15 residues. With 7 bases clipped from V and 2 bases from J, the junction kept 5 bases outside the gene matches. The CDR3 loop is CASILGTGGNQPQHF. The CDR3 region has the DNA TGTGCCAGCATTCTTGGGACAGGGGGCAATCAGCCCCAGCATTTT.

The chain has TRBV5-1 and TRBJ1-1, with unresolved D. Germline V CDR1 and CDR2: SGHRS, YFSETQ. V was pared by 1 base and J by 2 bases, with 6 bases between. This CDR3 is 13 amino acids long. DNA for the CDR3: TGCGCCAGCAGCTTGAGGGAAAACACTGAAGCTTTCTTT. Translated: CASSLRENTEAFF.

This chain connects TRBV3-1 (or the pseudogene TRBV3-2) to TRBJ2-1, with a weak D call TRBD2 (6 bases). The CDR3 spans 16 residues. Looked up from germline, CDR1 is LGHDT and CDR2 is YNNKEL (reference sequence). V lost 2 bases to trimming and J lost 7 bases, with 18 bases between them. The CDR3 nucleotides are TGTGCCAGCAGCCAATGGACGGGAGCGGGCGGGAATGAGCAGTTCTTC. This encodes CASSQWTGAGGNEQFF.

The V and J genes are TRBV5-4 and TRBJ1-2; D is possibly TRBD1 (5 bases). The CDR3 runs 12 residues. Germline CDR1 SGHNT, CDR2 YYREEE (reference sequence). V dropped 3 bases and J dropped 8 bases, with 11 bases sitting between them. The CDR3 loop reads CASSSETDGYTF. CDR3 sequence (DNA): TGTGCCAGCAGCTCAGAGACAGACGGCTACACCTTC.

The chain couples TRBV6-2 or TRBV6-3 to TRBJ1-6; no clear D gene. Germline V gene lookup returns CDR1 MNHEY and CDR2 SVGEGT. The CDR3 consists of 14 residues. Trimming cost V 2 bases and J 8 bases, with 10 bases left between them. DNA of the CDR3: TGTGCCAGCAGTTACGAGGGTAGGGATTCACCCCTCCACTTT. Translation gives CASSYEGRDSPLHF.

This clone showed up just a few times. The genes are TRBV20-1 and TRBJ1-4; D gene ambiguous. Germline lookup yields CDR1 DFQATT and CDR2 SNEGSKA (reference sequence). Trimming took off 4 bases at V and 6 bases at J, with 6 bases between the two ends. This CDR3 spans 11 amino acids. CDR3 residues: CSATFDEKLFF. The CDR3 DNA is TGCAGTGCTACATTCGATGAAAAACTGTTTTTT.

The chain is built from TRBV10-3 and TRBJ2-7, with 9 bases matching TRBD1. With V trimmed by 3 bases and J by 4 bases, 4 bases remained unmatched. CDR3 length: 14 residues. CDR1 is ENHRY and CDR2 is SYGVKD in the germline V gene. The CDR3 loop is CAISDRDREYEQYF. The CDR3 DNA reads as TGTGCCATCAGTGATAGGGACAGGGAATACGAGCAGTACTTC.

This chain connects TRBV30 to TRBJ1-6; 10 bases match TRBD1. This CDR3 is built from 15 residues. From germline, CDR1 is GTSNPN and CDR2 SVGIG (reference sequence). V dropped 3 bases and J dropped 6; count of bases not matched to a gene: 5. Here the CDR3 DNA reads TGTGCCTGGAGACTGGACAGGGGGAGTAATTCACCCCTCCACTTT. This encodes CAWRLDRGSNSPLHF.

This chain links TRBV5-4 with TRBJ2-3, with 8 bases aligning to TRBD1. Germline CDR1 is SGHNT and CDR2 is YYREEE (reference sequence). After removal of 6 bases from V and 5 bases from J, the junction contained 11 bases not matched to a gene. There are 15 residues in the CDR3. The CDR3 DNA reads TGTGCCAGCAACCCGCGCCCGGGGACAGGAGATACGCAGTATTTT. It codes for CASNPRPGTGDTQYF.

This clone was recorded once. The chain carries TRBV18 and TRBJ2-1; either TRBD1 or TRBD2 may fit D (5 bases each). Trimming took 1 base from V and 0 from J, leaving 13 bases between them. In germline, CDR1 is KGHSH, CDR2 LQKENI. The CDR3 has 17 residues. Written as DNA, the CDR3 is TGTGCCAGCTCACCACGGGGACCCCAGAGCTCCTACAATGAGCAGTTCTTC. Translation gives CASSPRGPQSSYNEQFF.

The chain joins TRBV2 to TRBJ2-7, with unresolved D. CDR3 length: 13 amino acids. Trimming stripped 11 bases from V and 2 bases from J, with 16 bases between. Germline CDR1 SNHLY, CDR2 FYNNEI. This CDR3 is CAQAPGAPYEQYF. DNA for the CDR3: TGTGCCCAGGCCCCGGGCGCCCCCTACGAGCAGTACTTC.

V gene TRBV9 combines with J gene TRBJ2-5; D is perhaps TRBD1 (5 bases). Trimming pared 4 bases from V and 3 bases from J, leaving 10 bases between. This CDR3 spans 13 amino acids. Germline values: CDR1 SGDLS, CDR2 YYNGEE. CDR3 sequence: CASSPAREETQYF. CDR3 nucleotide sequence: TGTGCCAGCAGCCCAGCCAGGGAAGAGACCCAGTACTTC.

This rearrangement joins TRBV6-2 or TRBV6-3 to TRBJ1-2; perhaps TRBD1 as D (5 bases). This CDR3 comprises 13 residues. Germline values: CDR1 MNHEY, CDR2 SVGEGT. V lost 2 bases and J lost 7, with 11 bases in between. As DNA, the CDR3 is TGTGCCAGCAGTTACCTACAGGAATCTGGCTACACCTTC. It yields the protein CASSYLQESGYTF.

The CDR3 DNA follows: TGTGCCAGTAGTGTCACAGGGGGCCGTCAGCCCCAGCATTTT. Its protein product is CASSVTGGRQPQHF. The V gene is TRBV19, the J gene TRBJ1-5; 9 bases line up with TRBD1. The length of the CDR3 is 14 residues. The V and J ends lost 5 bases and 6 bases, in that order; junction bases with no gene match: 5. CDR1 and CDR2 (germline): LNHDA, SQIVND (reference sequence).

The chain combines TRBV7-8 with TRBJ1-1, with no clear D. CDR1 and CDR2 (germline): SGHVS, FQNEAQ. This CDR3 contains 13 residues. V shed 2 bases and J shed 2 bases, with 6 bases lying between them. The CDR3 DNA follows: TGTGCCAGCAGCTTAAACACTAACACTGAAGCTTTCTTT. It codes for CASSLNTNTEAFF.

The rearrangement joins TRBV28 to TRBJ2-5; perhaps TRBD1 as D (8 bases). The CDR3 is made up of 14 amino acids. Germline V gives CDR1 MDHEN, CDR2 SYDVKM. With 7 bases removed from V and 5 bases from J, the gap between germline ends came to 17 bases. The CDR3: CASTQQGEGETQYF. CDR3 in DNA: TGTGCCAGCACCCAACAGGGGGAGGGTGAGACCCAGTACTTC.

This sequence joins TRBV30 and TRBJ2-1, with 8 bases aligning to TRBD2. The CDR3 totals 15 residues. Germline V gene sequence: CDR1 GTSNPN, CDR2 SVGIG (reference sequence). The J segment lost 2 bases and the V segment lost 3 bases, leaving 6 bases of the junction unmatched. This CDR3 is CAWSQLAGPYNEQFF. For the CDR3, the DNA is TGTGCCTGGAGCCAGCTAGCGGGCCCCTACAATGAGCAGTTCTTC.

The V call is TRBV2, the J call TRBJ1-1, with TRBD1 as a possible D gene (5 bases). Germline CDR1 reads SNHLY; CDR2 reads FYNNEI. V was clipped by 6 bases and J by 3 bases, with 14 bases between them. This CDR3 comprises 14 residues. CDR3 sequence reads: CASSPWGGDTEAFF. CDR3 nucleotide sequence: TGTGCCAGCAGCCCGTGGGGGGGGGACACTGAAGCTTTCTTT.

The CDR3 here is CAISGRGLSGDEQFF. DNA of the CDR3: TGTGCCATCAGTGGGCGGGGGCTCTCCGGGGATGAGCAGTTCTTC. V usage is TRBV10-3 and J usage is TRBJ2-1, with D perhaps matching TRBD2 (7 bases). The length of the CDR3 is 15 residues. Trimming stripped 4 bases from V and 8 bases from J, with 18 bases between. CDR1 is ENHRY and CDR2 is SYGVKD in the germline V gene.